One and the same sample provided the 24 T cell receptor beta chains below, sequenced in a study of T-cell memory formation after mild COVID-19 (dated by TCRdb to about 2021). The library was produced with 5' RACE. This sample was sequenced with an Illumina NovaSeq 6000. The public reads were reanalyzed by TCRdb: fastp trimming at Q25, MiXCR alignment, in-frame beta chains only. Merged by CDR3 protein, the rows form single entries marked with the most common genes and DNA. In all, the sample holds under 400,000 distinct CDR3 sequences, and 28% of those were seen once. The ten largest clonotypes hold around an eighth of the sample. The sample comprised PBMCs or a T cell subset sorted from them (not recorded which). The receptors originated from an adult woman who had mild COVID-19 (a few samples of this study predate the infection). The sample titles of this study are shuffled in the database, so cell type and time point are left out; the donor was told from shared clones.

The genes are TRBV10-3 and TRBJ2-7; TRBD2 might be the D (6 bases). The CDR3 spans 15 residues. Trimming shortened V by 10 bases and J by 0 bases, and 19 bases separated the two germline ends. CDR1 is ENHRY and CDR2 is SYGVKD in the germline V gene. The CDR3 is CATRGGADLSYEQYF. CDR3 nucleotides: TGTGCCACACGAGGCGGGGCGGACCTCTCCTACGAGCAGTACTTC.

This clonotype was counted between two and nine times. The chain combines TRBV12-3 or TRBV12-4 with TRBJ1-1, with a weak D call TRBD1 (5 bases). The CDR3 covers 14 residues. V was shortened by 6 bases and J by 1 base, with 12 bases between the two germline ends. CDR3 amino acids: CASRPGLRNTEAFF. The CDR3 DNA is TGTGCCAGCAGACCGGGACTCCGGAACACTGAAGCTTTCTTT.

The rearrangement links TRBV5-1 to TRBJ2-7; no definite D call. Germline CDR1 SGHRS, CDR2 YFSETQ. Trimming removed 0 bases at V and 5 bases at J, with 12 bases between. There are 14 residues in the CDR3. As DNA, the CDR3 is TGCGCCAGCAGCTTGGGGACCTCTGCGGACGAGCAGTACTTC. Amino acid sequence: CASSLGTSADEQYF.

This chain connects TRBV7-9 to TRBJ2-2; maybe TRBD2 (6 bases). V lost 6 bases, J lost 1 base, and 9 bases lay in between. Looked up from germline, CDR1 is SEHNR and CDR2 is FQNEAQ (reference sequence). There are 14 residues in the CDR3. In DNA form, the CDR3 reads TGTGCCAGCAGGGGCGGGATGAACACCGGGGAGCTGTTTTTT. It yields the protein CASRGGMNTGELFF.

This chain joins TRBV5-1 and TRBJ2-2; D unclear. This CDR3 spans 15 amino acids. Trimming took off 2 bases at V and 2 bases at J, with 10 bases between the two ends. CDR1 SGHRS and CDR2 YFSETQ come from the germline V gene. In DNA, the CDR3 is TGCGCCAGCAGCTTAGCACAGACCAACACCGGGGAGCTGTTTTTT. Translation gives CASSLAQTNTGELFF.

The chain carries TRBV29-1 and TRBJ1-6, with D possibly matching TRBD1 (5 bases). CDR3 length equals 14 residues. Germline lookup yields CDR1 SQVTM and CDR2 ANQGSEA. V was cut by 5 bases and J by 5 bases, with 13 bases left in between. The CDR3, as DNA: TGCAGCGTTATCGGGCAGGGCGATAATTCACCCCTCCACTTT. Its translation: CSVIGQGDNSPLHF.

The genes are TRBV5-1 and TRBJ2-3; 9 nucleotides match TRBD2. Germline V gives CDR1 SGHRS, CDR2 YFSETQ. This CDR3 has 16 amino acids. The junction had 3 bases not matched to a gene; V was cut back by 0 bases and J by 1 base. The CDR3 sequence is CASSLVVAGGTDTQYF. CDR3 DNA sequence: TGCGCCAGCAGCTTGGTAGTAGCGGGAGGCACAGATACGCAGTATTTT.

This clonotype was observed a handful of times. The rearrangement links TRBV20-1 to TRBJ2-7; the match to TRBD2 covers 12 bases. The V segment lost 8 bases and the J segment 2 bases; nucleotides outside the gene matches: 7. There are 14 residues in the CDR3. Germline V gene lookup returns CDR1 DFQATT and CDR2 SNEGSKA (reference sequence). CDR3: CSPLLAGGPYEQYF. Here the CDR3 DNA reads TGCAGTCCCTTGCTAGCGGGAGGGCCCTACGAGCAGTACTTC.

This clonotype was found once. The V and J genes are TRBV12-3 or TRBV12-4 and TRBJ1-1; D is undetermined. The CDR3 is 13 amino acids. Trimming took off 1 base at V and 7 bases at J, with 10 bases between the two ends. CDR3: CASSLVLAGEAFF. For the CDR3, the DNA is TGTGCCAGCAGTTTAGTTCTGGCAGGTGAAGCTTTCTTT.

The sample holds a few counts of this clonotype. The rearrangement uses TRBV3-1 and TRBJ2-7, with D maybe TRBD1 (5 bases). Germline CDR1 LGHDT, CDR2 YNNKEL (reference sequence). The CDR3 is 14 residues long. V was clipped by 6 bases and J by 4 bases, with 16 bases between them. CDR3 sequence: CASSWGTRKYEQYF. CDR3 nucleotides: TGTGCCAGCAGTTGGGGCACTCGGAAATACGAGCAGTACTTC.

The chain combines TRBV5-1 with TRBJ2-7; 14 bases agree with TRBD2. The CDR3 runs to 17 residues. Germline V gene sequence: CDR1 SGHRS, CDR2 YFSETQ. The V gene end was trimmed by 5 bases and the J gene end by 4 bases; junction bases not matched to a gene: 11. The chain's CDR3 is CASSRGAGTSGSYEQYF. The CDR3 nucleotides are TGCGCCAGCAGTCGGGGGGCAGGGACTAGCGGGAGTTACGAGCAGTACTTC.

This clonotype was found many times. The chain combines TRBV11-2 with TRBJ2-5; 9 bases are shared with TRBD2. The V segment lost 1 base and the J segment 5 bases; nucleotides outside the gene matches: 8. The germline gives CDR1 SGHAT, CDR2 FQNNGV. This CDR3 is 16 amino acids long. CDR3 region: CASSLVGSGRMETQYF. The CDR3 DNA follows: TGTGCCAGCAGCTTAGTAGGTAGCGGGAGAATGGAGACCCAGTACTTC.

This clonotype has a handful of counts. This chain connects TRBV6-5 to TRBJ1-2, with D possibly being TRBD1 (5 bases). CDR3 length: 14 residues. Germline lookup yields CDR1 MNHEY and CDR2 SVGAGI. V was pared by 2 bases and J by 7 bases, with 14 bases between. CDR3 sequence reads: CASSYGPRDGGYTF. The CDR3, as DNA: TGTGCCAGCAGTTACGGTCCCCGGGACGGTGGCTACACCTTC.

Only a few counts were recorded for this clonotype. V usage is TRBV4-1 and J usage is TRBJ1-1; D not resolved. Per the germline V gene, CDR1 is MGHRA and CDR2 is YSYEKL. This CDR3 is built from 13 residues. The V end was cut by 4 bases, the J end by 4 bases, with 10 bases between. CDR3 in DNA: TGCGCCAGCAGCCCGGGCCCGGGCACTGAAGCTTTCTTT. Translating it yields CASSPGPGTEAFF.

Only a few counts were recorded for this clonotype. V gene TRBV7-2 combines with J gene TRBJ1-2; D gene ambiguous. There are 13 residues in the CDR3. Germline-derived CDR1 and CDR2 are SGHTA and FQGNSA. Trimming stripped 4 bases from V and 4 bases from J, with 10 bases between. CDR3: CASSSSLGYGYTF. CDR3 in DNA: TGTGCCAGCAGCTCCTCACTGGGCTATGGCTACACCTTC.

This clonotype came up a few times. V and J are TRBV2 and TRBJ2-7; the D is unclear. Trimming cost V 1 base and J 4 bases, with 14 bases left between them. Germline V gene sequence: CDR1 SNHLY, CDR2 FYNNEI. This CDR3 has 15 amino acids. CDR3 loop: CASSEGVASYYEQYF. The DNA of the CDR3 is TGTGCCAGCAGTGAAGGTGTGGCGTCTTATTACGAGCAGTACTTC. Full variable domain (rest looked up from reference TRBV2 and TRBJ2-7): EPEVTQTPSHQVTQMGQEVILRCVPISNHLYFYWYRQILGQKVEFLVSFYNNEISEKSEIFDDQFSVERPDGSNFTLKIRSTKLEDSAMYFCASSEGVASYYEQYFGPGTRLTVT.

The DNA of the CDR3 is TGTGCCACCAGCAGAGATATACAGGGCACAAATGAAAAACTGTTTTTT. Protein product: CATSRDIQGTNEKLFF. The gene calls are TRBV15 and TRBJ1-4; D may be TRBD1 (6 bases). CDR1 is LNHNV, CDR2 YYDKDF, per germline (reference sequence). This CDR3 region has 16 residues. Trimming cost V 0 bases and J 5 bases, with 13 bases left between them. The variable domain in full, with the rest retrieved from reference TRBV15 and TRBJ1-4, is DAMVIQNPRYQVTQFGKPVTLSCSQTLNHNVMYWYQQKSSQAPKLLFHYYDKDFNNEADTPDNFQSRRPNTSFCFLDIRSPGLGDTAMYLCATSRDIQGTNEKLFFGSGTQLSVL.

This chain joins TRBV6-2 or TRBV6-3 and TRBJ2-1; TRBD2 matches 8 bases. This CDR3 has 15 amino acids. In germline, CDR1 is MNHEY, CDR2 SVGEGT. After removal of 8 bases from V and 2 bases from J, the junction contained 8 bases not matched to a gene. CDR3 DNA: TGTGCCAGCCGCCCGACGGGACTAGCCTACAATGAGCAGTTCTTC. Its protein product is CASRPTGLAYNEQFF.

V and J are TRBV19 and TRBJ1-4; D perhaps matches TRBD1 (6 bases). CDR1 and CDR2 from the germline V gene are LNHDA and SQIVND (reference sequence). V lost 4 bases to trimming and J lost 14 bases, with 17 bases between them. This CDR3 has 13 residues. The CDR3, as DNA: TGTGCCAGTAGTACCGAAACAGGGAGGGTCCTGTTTTTT. Translated: CASSTETGRVLFF.

The V and J genes are TRBV7-9 and TRBJ1-1; unclear D gene. V lost 6 bases and J 4 bases, leaving 15 bases between the germline ends. Germline V gives CDR1 SEHNR, CDR2 FQNEAQ (reference sequence). This CDR3 is 14 amino acids long. DNA for the CDR3: TGTGCCAGCAGGGAAAGAACAGTTGTCACTGAAGCTTTCTTT. Translated, it gives CASRERTVVTEAFF.

The chain employs TRBV5-6 and TRBJ1-1; 10 bases are a match to TRBD1. With V trimmed by 4 bases and J by 5 bases, 5 bases remained unmatched. In germline, CDR1 is SGHDT, CDR2 YYEEEE. The CDR3 loop spans 14 amino acids. The CDR3 is CASSMTGGRTEAFF. The CDR3, as DNA: TGTGCCAGCAGCATGACAGGGGGCCGAACTGAAGCTTTCTTT.

This clonotype was recorded a few times. J is TRBJ2-3 and V is TRBV24-1, with TRBD1 identical over 9 bases. The CDR3 totals 17 residues. The V and J ends lost 3 bases and 1 base, in that order; junction bases with no gene match: 7. Germline assignment: CDR1 KGHDR and CDR2 SFDVKD. CDR3 protein: CATSDTGTGLGTDTQYF. In nucleotides, the CDR3 is TGTGCCACCAGTGATACCGGGACAGGGTTGGGCACAGATACGCAGTATTTT.

This clonotype was observed a handful of times. The chain employs TRBV3-1 and TRBJ2-2; no reliable D call. The CDR3 spans 16 residues. Trimming pared 1 base from V and 2 bases from J, leaving 11 bases between. Per germline, CDR1 LGHDT and CDR2 YNNKEL (reference sequence). CDR3 loop: CASSQVGLLNTGELFF. The CDR3 nucleotides are TGTGCCAGCAGCCAAGTTGGGCTGCTAAACACCGGGGAGCTGTTTTTT.

This clonotype was detected a few times. The chain carries TRBV7-9 and TRBJ1-1, with D perhaps matching TRBD1 (6 bases). This CDR3 has 16 residues. Trimming pared 5 bases from V and 1 base from J, leaving 17 bases between. In germline, CDR1 is SEHNR, CDR2 FQNEAQ (reference sequence). The CDR3 DNA is TGTGCCAGCAGCCCCCGCGCGGACAGAGAGAACACTGAAGCTTTCTTT. Translating it yields CASSPRADRENTEAFF.